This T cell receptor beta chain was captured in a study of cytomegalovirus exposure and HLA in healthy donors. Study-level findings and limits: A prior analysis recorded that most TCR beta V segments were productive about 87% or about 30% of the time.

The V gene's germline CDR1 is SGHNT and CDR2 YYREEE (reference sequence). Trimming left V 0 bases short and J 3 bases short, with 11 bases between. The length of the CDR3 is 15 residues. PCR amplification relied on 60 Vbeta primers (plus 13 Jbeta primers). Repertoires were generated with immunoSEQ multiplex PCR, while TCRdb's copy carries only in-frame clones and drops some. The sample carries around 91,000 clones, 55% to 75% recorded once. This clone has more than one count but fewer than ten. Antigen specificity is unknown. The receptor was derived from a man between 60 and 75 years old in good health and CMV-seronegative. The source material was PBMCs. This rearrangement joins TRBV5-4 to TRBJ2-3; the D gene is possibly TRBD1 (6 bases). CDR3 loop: CASSLDQGRTDTQYF. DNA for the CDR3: TGTGCCAGCAGCTTGGACCAGGGGCGAACAGATACGCAGTATTTT.